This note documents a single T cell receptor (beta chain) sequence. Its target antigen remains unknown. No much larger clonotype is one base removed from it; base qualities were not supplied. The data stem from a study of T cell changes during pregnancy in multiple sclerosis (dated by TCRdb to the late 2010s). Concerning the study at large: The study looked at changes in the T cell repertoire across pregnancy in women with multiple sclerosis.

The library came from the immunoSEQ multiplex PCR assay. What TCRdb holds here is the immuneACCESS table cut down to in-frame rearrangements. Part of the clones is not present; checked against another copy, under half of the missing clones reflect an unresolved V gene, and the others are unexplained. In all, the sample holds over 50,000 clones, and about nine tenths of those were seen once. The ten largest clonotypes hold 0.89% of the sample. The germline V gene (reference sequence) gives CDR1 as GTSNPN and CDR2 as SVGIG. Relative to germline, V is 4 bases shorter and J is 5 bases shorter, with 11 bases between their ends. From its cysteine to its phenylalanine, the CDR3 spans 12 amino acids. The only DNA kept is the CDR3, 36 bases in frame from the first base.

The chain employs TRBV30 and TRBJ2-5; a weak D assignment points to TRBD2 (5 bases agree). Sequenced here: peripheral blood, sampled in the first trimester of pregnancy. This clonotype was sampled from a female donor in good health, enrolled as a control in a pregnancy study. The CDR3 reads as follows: CAWKSSWETQYF. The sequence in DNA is TGTGCCTGGAAATCTAGCTGGGAGACCCAGTACTTC.